The next 9 T cell receptor beta chains were all read from a single sample in a study of early T cells in non-severe SARS-CoV-2 infection. TCRdb called the 5' RACE reads again in MiXCR, with one record for every CDR3 protein. This sample carries approximately 26,000 distinct CDR3 sequences, over 4% of them seen once, and the ten largest clones take roughly 2.5%. The sequenced material came from whole blood. The receptors were sampled from an adult who was a healthcare worker with PCR-confirmed SARS-CoV-2 infection or an uninfected control (not recorded which).

This clonotype was observed at least ten times. The chain combines TRBV28 with TRBJ1-1; possibly TRBD1 for D (6 bases). CDR1 and CDR2 (germline): MDHEN, SYDVKM. CDR3 length: 14 amino acids. The V gene lost 2 bases and the J gene lost 4 bases, with 11 bases spanning the gap. The CDR3 spells CASSLGTGRTEAFF. In nucleotides, the CDR3 is TGTGCCAGCAGTTTAGGCACAGGGCGCACTGAAGCTTTCTTT.

This clonotype has more than one count but fewer than ten. V gene TRBV7-9 combines with J gene TRBJ2-1, with no clear D. The CDR3 is 15 amino acids. The V end lost 5 bases, the J end lost 4 bases, and 15 bases lay between the germline ends. Germline CDR1 is SEHNR and CDR2 is FQNEAQ (reference sequence). CDR3 DNA: TGTGCCAGCAGCCCGGACGGACGGAGATACAATGAGCAGTTCTTC. Its translation: CASSPDGRRYNEQFF.

This chain uses TRBV12-3 or TRBV12-4 with TRBJ2-3, with 10 bases lining up with TRBD1. V lost 3 bases to trimming and J lost 4 bases; unmatched junction nucleotides: 7. The CDR3 extends over 16 amino acids. The chain's CDR3 is CASSFPRQGAADTQYF. The CDR3 DNA reads TGTGCCAGCAGTTTTCCCCGACAGGGGGCCGCAGATACGCAGTATTTT.

Many counts were recorded for this clonotype. The chain carries TRBV5-6 and TRBJ2-3, with D uncertain. Germline loops: CDR1 SGHDT, CDR2 YYEEEE. Trimming cost V 5 bases and J 0 bases, with 13 bases left between them. There are 15 residues in the CDR3. The CDR3 nucleotides read TGTGCCAGCAGACGGTCCCTCCTAAGCACAGATACGCAGTATTTT. Encoded protein: CASRRSLLSTDTQYF.

This clonotype has a count of ten or more. The chain uses TRBV2 and TRBJ1-6; D not certain. V was clipped by 2 bases and J by 7 bases, with 6 bases between them. This CDR3 contains 13 residues. The germline V gene has CDR1 SNHLY and CDR2 FYNNEI. This chain's CDR3 is CASSETANSPLHF. CDR3 in DNA: TGTGCCAGCAGTGAAACAGCCAATTCACCCCTCCACTTT.

As to this clonotype: Mismatch with germline at one junction end may stem from a read error. The chain is built from TRBV30 and TRBJ2-3, with D possibly TRBD2 on 5 matching bases. CDR3 length: 11 amino acids. In germline, CDR1 is GTSNPN, CDR2 SVGIG (reference sequence). CDR3 region: CAWSVRDRQYF. DNA for the CDR3: TGTGCCTGGAGTGTACGGGATAGGCAGTATTTT.

At least ten counts were recorded for this clonotype. The rearrangement joins TRBV7-9 to TRBJ1-2; 12 nucleotides line up with TRBD1. V was clipped by 4 bases and J by 5 bases; unmatched bases: 8. The germline CDR1 and CDR2 sequences are SEHNR and FQNEAQ (reference sequence). CDR3 length: 16 residues. CDR3 sequence reads: CASSSPGQGAGYGYTF. CDR3 bases: TGTGCCAGCAGCTCGCCGGGACAGGGGGCTGGGTATGGCTACACCTTC.

This clonotype was observed many times. The chain combines TRBV12-3 or TRBV12-4 with TRBJ2-5, with 11 bases identical to TRBD2. V lost 5 bases, J lost 2 bases, and 7 bases stayed unmatched. CDR3 length equals 16 residues. The CDR3 nucleotides are TGTGCCAGCAGTCTTACTAGCGGGGGACCTCAAGAGACCCAGTACTTC. Translating gives CASSLTSGGPQETQYF.

This clonotype was counted many times. CDR3 in DNA: TGTGCTAGTGGTCTCGGGACGGTGAACACTGAAGCTTTCTTT. Translated, it gives CASGLGTVNTEAFF. The chain has TRBV12-5 and TRBJ1-1; maybe TRBD1 (5 bases). The CDR3 is made up of 14 amino acids. Germline loops: CDR1 LGHNT, CDR2 FRNRAP. Trimming removed 5 bases from V and 0 bases from J, with 10 bases in between.